This T cell receptor (beta chain) was documented in a study of T-cell reconstitution after alpha-beta-depleted transplantation in children. For TCRbeta, the library was prepared with unique molecular identifiers. TCRdb ran MiXCR on the PCR reads and lists one entry per CDR3 protein. This sample has 250,000 to 400,000 distinct CDR3 sequences, with approximately 23% found just once. The receptor's source is a male patient younger than 18 who had a stem cell transplant for acute lymphoblastic leukemia, so the T cells may come from the graft donor. The source material was PBMCs, mostly from graft donor cells, sampled 180 days after TCRalphabeta/CD19-depleted stem cell transplant.

The CDR3 sequence: CSAGRGGLFNEQFF. DNA of the CDR3: TGCAGCGCCGGACGGGGTGGACTCTTCAATGAGCAGTTCTTC. The chain joins TRBV29-1 to TRBJ2-1; the D gene is possibly TRBD2 (5 bases). Trimming removed 7 bases at V and 6 bases at J, with 19 bases between. This CDR3 contains 14 residues. Germline-derived CDR1 and CDR2 are SQVTM and ANQGSEA.